This T cell receptor (beta chain) was found in a study of cytomegalovirus exposure and HLA in healthy donors. Study results and limitations: According to the study, approximately 150 TCR beta chains were cytomegalovirus-associated. TCR beta chains associated with HLA were, in a later analysis, more clonally expanded than equally common others. A later analysis linked roughly 17,000 TCR beta sequences to HLA alleles at 0.05 false discovery rate. There were several of the most significant clusters that appeared linked to common viral pathogens in a later analysis.

This clone was seen more than once but under ten times. The antigen remains undetermined. V was cut by 0 bases and J by 0 bases, with 11 bases left in between. The germline V gene encodes CDR1 LGHNA and CDR2 YNFKEQ. There are 17 residues in the CDR3. 60 Vbeta and 13 Jbeta primers were used in PCR. Sequencing was performed with immunoSEQ multiplex PCR; in TCRdb, only in-frame clones are kept and a portion is missing. The top ten clones hold nearly 3.5% of a sample with 60,000 to 85,000 clones, more than 75% of them seen once. J is TRBJ1-4 and V is TRBV4-2, with D perhaps TRBD1 (6 bases). Input material: PBMCs. This sequence was found in a middle-aged man in good health and CMV-seronegative. CDR3 region: CASSQDWGGSTNEKLFF. In DNA, the CDR3 is TGTGCCAGCAGCCAAGATTGGGGGGGCTCAACTAATGAAAAACTGTTTTTT.